This note documents a single T cell receptor (beta chain) sequence. TCRdb's copy holds only in-frame clones and misses some; the assay was immunoSEQ multiplex PCR. This table holds roughly 500,000 clones, roughly 87% found once. Seattle participants joined during active infection and were tracked over time. This sample was taken from a study of blood T cell repertoires in COVID-19. Study in general: Samples came from the United States, Italy and Spain, spanning acute and convalescent COVID-19. PBMCs, B-cell-depleted T cells, or T cells were the source of the cDNA or gDNA that made up the material.

V lost 4 bases, J lost 7 bases, and 12 bases stayed unmatched. Germline V CDR1 and CDR2: LGHNT, FRNRAP. The CDR3 loop spans 16 amino acids. This receptor was identified in a man aged 18 to 30 with COVID-19, enrolled during active disease. The genes are TRBV12-5 and TRBJ2-1; 8 bases match TRBD2. The specimen sequenced was peripheral blood. In nucleotides, the CDR3 is TGTGCTAGTGGTTCCCCTCGGGGGGGGGTTGTGAATGAGCAGTTCTTC. It encodes CASGSPRGGVVNEQFF.